The 20 T cell receptor beta chains presented below share a single source sample, sequenced in a study of blood T cells in healthy people across ages. Through a sample-barcoded 5' primer and a J-beta primer mix, a second PCR was run for roughly 7 to 11 cycles. Each CDR3 protein gets one entry after TCRdb re-called the 5' RACE reads with MiXCR. Of 800,000 or so distinct CDR3 sequences in the sample, around 25% were seen once. The sample was also reused in another study, on T cells of mothers and their children.

The sequencing sample was made of blood. Receptors originate from a boy between 10 and 17 years old in good health.

There are a few counts of this clonotype. The CDR3 nucleotides read TGCAGTGCTAGAGAACAAACGCGTGGCTACACCTTC. Protein product: CSAREQTRGYTF. The chain joins TRBV20-1 to TRBJ1-2; D not certain. CDR3 size: 12 residues. Germline V gene lookup returns CDR1 DFQATT and CDR2 SNEGSKA (reference sequence). The germline V and J ends were trimmed by 0 bases and 7 bases, with 9 bases remaining between them.

This clonotype appeared a few times. CDR3 loop: CASSLLLARTDTQYF. The CDR3 coding sequence is TGCGCCAGCAGCTTGTTGTTAGCGCGCACAGATACGCAGTATTTT. The rearrangement joins TRBV5-1 to TRBJ2-3; TRBD2 is a possible D gene (5 bases). Germline V gene data show CDR1 as SGHRS and CDR2 as YFSETQ. V was pared by 1 base and J by 1 base, with 10 bases between. The CDR3 sequence is 15 residues long.

This clonotype was recorded a few times. The rearrangement uses TRBV29-1 and TRBJ2-1; D not certain. The germline V and J ends were trimmed by 4 bases and 0 bases, with 7 bases remaining between them. Germline CDR1 is SQVTM and CDR2 is ANQGSEA. The CDR3 has 13 amino acids. CDR3 coding DNA: TGCAGCGTTGGCGCGAGCTCCTACAATGAGCAGTTCTTC. Translated, it gives CSVGASSYNEQFF.

This clonotype was counted only a few times. The chain couples TRBV12-3 or TRBV12-4 to TRBJ2-7, with a tentative D call TRBD1 (5 bases). V lost 6 bases and J 5 bases, leaving 14 bases between the germline ends. CDR3 length: 13 residues. The CDR3 sequence is CASRRPGRDEQYF. The CDR3 DNA sequence: TGTGCCAGCAGACGGCCGGGCAGGGACGAGCAGTACTTC.

This clonotype was recorded a few times. The chain couples TRBV12-3 or TRBV12-4 to TRBJ2-3, with 9 nucleotides matching TRBD2. V lost 6 bases, J lost 4 bases, and 17 bases stayed unmatched. The CDR3 spans 18 residues. This CDR3 is CASSGAGHSGGSSDTQYF. For the CDR3, the DNA is TGTGCCAGCAGCGGCGCAGGGCATAGCGGGGGATCATCAGATACGCAGTATTTT.

The chain recombines TRBV4-3 with TRBJ2-1; 11 bases match TRBD2. The CDR3 runs to 16 residues. The trim removed 0 bases at V and 7 bases at J, leaving 5 bases unmatched. Germline V gives CDR1 LGHNA, CDR2 YSLEER. In DNA, the CDR3 is TGCGCCAGCAGCCAAGACTGGCCTAGCGGGGGGAATGAGCAGTTCTTC. Encoded protein: CASSQDWPSGGNEQFF.

The rearrangement links TRBV14 to TRBJ2-5, with D possibly matching TRBD1 (5 bases). The CDR3 covers 14 residues. Trimming cost V 8 bases and J 2 bases, with 15 bases left between them. Germline loops: CDR1 SGHDN, CDR2 FVKESK. The CDR3 protein is CASVPLQVQETQYF. The CDR3 DNA follows: TGTGCCAGCGTCCCCCTACAGGTTCAAGAGACCCAGTACTTC.

This clonotype has only a few counts. The rearrangement uses TRBV5-1 and TRBJ1-1; no clear D. There are 14 residues in the CDR3. Trimming shortened V by 0 bases and J by 1 base, and 7 bases separated the two germline ends. Germline CDR1 and CDR2: SGHRS and YFSETQ. Here the CDR3 DNA reads TGCGCCAGCAGCTTGGAGTTCGCGAACACTGAAGCTTTCTTT. It is translated as CASSLEFANTEAFF.

This clonotype was counted between two and nine times. CDR3 protein: CASSWIYNEQFF. As DNA, the CDR3 is TGTGCCAGCAGTTGGATTTACAATGAGCAGTTCTTC. The chain joins TRBV2 to TRBJ2-1; no clear D. This CDR3 region has 12 residues. Per the germline V gene, CDR1 is SNHLY and CDR2 is FYNNEI. Deletions cut 5 bases from V and 4 bases from J, with 6 bases between.

Comments on this clonotype: The germline gene is not matched at one end of the junction; a read error may be the cause. V usage is TRBV7-3 and J usage is TRBJ2-6; D is undetermined. Germline loops: CDR1 SGHTA, CDR2 FQGTGA. This CDR3 region has 17 residues. The CDR3 bases are TGTGCCAGCAGCTTAACAGGATCCCCCGATGGCCCCAACGTCCAGACTTTC. Translating it yields CASSLTGSPDGPNVQTF.

The rearrangement uses TRBV28 and TRBJ2-5; the D gene is possibly TRBD2 (6 bases). The J call is uncertain, as TRBJ2-7 better fits the DNA end. The germline CDR1 and CDR2 sequences are MDHEN and SYDVKM. CDR3 length: 15 amino acids. CDR3 sequence reads: CASSFAGTLGYEQYF. As DNA, the CDR3 is TGTGCCAGCAGTTTTGCGGGGACCCTAGGATACGAGCAGTACTTC.

This clonotype was seen only a few times. The rearrangement joins TRBV15 to TRBJ2-3; 10 bases agree with TRBD1. The V segment lost 1 base and the J segment 2 bases; nucleotides outside the gene matches: 3. Germline loops: CDR1 LNHNV, CDR2 YYDKDF (reference sequence). The CDR3 has 16 amino acids. The CDR3 DNA sequence: TGTGCCACCAGCAGAGGGACAGGGGGTATCACAGATACGCAGTATTTT. Protein sequence: CATSRGTGGITDTQYF. Based on the CDR3 plus reference TRBV15 and TRBJ2-3, the full variable domain is DAMVIQNPRYQVTQFGKPVTLSCSQTLNHNVMYWYQQKSSQAPKLLFHYYDKDFNNEADTPDNFQSRRPNTSFCFLDIRSPGLGDTAMYLCATSRGTGGITDTQYFGPGTRLTVL.

This clonotype has just a few counts. The rearrangement uses TRBV30 and TRBJ2-7; maybe TRBD1 (5 bases). The germline V gene encodes CDR1 GTSNPN and CDR2 SVGIG (reference sequence). V lost 2 bases and J 0 bases, leaving 8 bases between the germline ends. CDR3 length: 13 residues. The CDR3 here is CAWSLDNSYEQYF. The DNA of the CDR3 is TGTGCCTGGAGTCTGGACAACTCCTACGAGCAGTACTTC. The entire variable domain, with the rest obtained from reference TRBV30 and TRBJ2-7, is as follows: SQTIHQWPATLVQPVGSPLSLECTVEGTSNPNLYWYRQAAGRGLQLLFYSVGIGQISSEVPQNLSASRPQDRQFILSSKKLLLSDSGFYLCAWSLDNSYEQYFGPGTRLTVT.

This clonotype was found a few times. CDR3 protein: CASSQGLRGREYEKLFF. The DNA for the CDR3 is TGTGCCAGCAGCCAAGGACTGAGGGGGAGAGAATATGAAAAACTGTTTTTT. J is TRBJ1-4 and V is TRBV3-1; perhaps TRBD1 as D (6 bases). CDR1 and CDR2 from the germline V gene are LGHDT and YNNKEL (reference sequence). The CDR3 is 17 residues long. V was trimmed by 1 base and J by 6 bases, leaving 18 bases between them.

The sample holds a few counts of this clonotype. V usage is TRBV3-1 and J usage is TRBJ2-4; no reliable D call. Germline loops: CDR1 LGHDT, CDR2 YNNKEL (reference sequence). Trimming stripped 4 bases from V and 2 bases from J, with 12 bases between. CDR3 size: 15 residues. The CDR3 DNA sequence: TGTGCCAGCAGCCGCCCCCGCGGACCCAAAAACATTCAGTACTTC. As protein: CASSRPRGPKNIQYF.

CDR3 bases: TGCAGCGCTAAAACAGGGGCTGGAAACACCATATATTTT. Translated, it gives CSAKTGAGNTIYF. J is TRBJ1-3 and V is TRBV29-1; 7 nucleotides align to TRBD1. The CDR3 is made up of 13 amino acids. Germline V lookup: CDR1 SQVTM, CDR2 ANQGSEA. V was pared by 7 bases and J by 2 bases, with 5 bases of the junction left unmatched.

This clonotype was seen many times. This CDR3 is CASSLASGPKRTQYF. The CDR3 DNA sequence: TGCGCCAGCAGCCTAGCCTCAGGACCCAAGAGGACCCAGTACTTC. V and J are TRBV5-1 and TRBJ2-5, with D maybe TRBD2 (5 bases). Germline CDR1 and CDR2: SGHRS and YFSETQ. CDR3 length: 15 residues. Trimming pared 4 bases from V and 7 bases from J, leaving 20 bases between.

This clonotype has just a few counts. The chain links TRBV28 to TRBJ2-7; perhaps TRBD2 as D (5 bases). The CDR3 is made up of 16 amino acids. CDR1 MDHEN and CDR2 SYDVKM come from the germline V gene. Trimming removed 3 bases at V and 2 bases at J, with 17 bases between. The CDR3 sequence: CASSFRLKRTPYEQYF. The CDR3 coding sequence is TGTGCCAGCAGTTTCAGGTTGAAGCGGACCCCCTACGAGCAGTACTTC.

This clonotype was counted a few times. The rearrangement joins TRBV5-6 to TRBJ2-5, with D possibly being TRBD2 (5 bases). Germline V gene sequence: CDR1 SGHDT, CDR2 YYEEEE. Trimming removed 0 bases at V and 4 bases at J, with 13 bases between. This CDR3 has 15 residues. This CDR3 reads CASSLGRAEVETQYF. The CDR3 DNA reads as TGTGCCAGCAGCTTGGGGCGGGCGGAGGTAGAGACCCAGTACTTC.

This clonotype was seen more than once but under ten times. For the CDR3, the DNA is TGTGCCAGCAGCCCGGGACTAGCGCTATCAGAGACCCAGTACTTC. Protein: CASSPGLALSETQYF. The V and J genes are TRBV7-3 and TRBJ2-5, with TRBD2 matching over 10 bases. This CDR3 has 15 amino acids. Looked up from germline, CDR1 is SGHTA and CDR2 is FQGTGA. The junction had 7 bases not matched to a gene; V was cut back by 5 bases and J by 4 bases.